A selection of T cell receptor beta chains follows, all from one sample in a study of cytomegalovirus exposure and HLA in healthy donors. Here immunoSEQ multiplex PCR was the method, and the copy in TCRdb shows in-frame clones only, minus some. The sample shows some 120,000 clones, approximately 15% of them seen only once. The source material was PBMCs. All receptors come from a woman between 18 and 29 years old in good health and CMV-seronegative. The CDR3 runs from the conserved cysteine through the conserved F or W. Fields, in order: J gene, V gene, CDR3 protein.

TRBJ2-2 | TRBV7-3 | CASSPLGGGSGELFF
TRBJ2-7 | TRBV5-4 | CASSFGVSEQYF
TRBJ2-5 | TRBV5-1 | CASSRPTDHRADQETQYF
TRBJ2-3 | TRBV29-1 | CSVEVVGKRGSTDTQYF
TRBJ2-5 | TRBV28 | CASSLGRVSRLGRETQYF
TRBJ2-2 | TRBV9 | CASSASGWWDTGELFF
TRBJ2-1 | TRBV28 | CASSETLSGGTYNEQFF
TRBJ1-4 | TRBV5-8 | CASSLGARTATNEKLFF
TRBJ1-2 | TRBV2 | CASGQGMFTGYTF
TRBJ2-7 | TRBV6-1 | CASTRTPETYEQYF
TRBJ1-2 | TRBV7-9 | CASSSGTGTGYGYTF
TRBJ2-4 | TRBV15 | CATAREVLAKNIQYF
TRBJ1-6 | TRBV5-1 | CASSQRGGTDYNSPLHF
TRBJ1-2 | TRBV7-7 | CASSLVRNRRRSYTF
TRBJ2-7 | TRBV5-6 | CASSWGRGSEQYF
TRBJ2-7 | TRBV30 | CAWGTSGRGEQYF
TRBJ1-5 | TRBV6-1 | CASSGQQGNQPQHF